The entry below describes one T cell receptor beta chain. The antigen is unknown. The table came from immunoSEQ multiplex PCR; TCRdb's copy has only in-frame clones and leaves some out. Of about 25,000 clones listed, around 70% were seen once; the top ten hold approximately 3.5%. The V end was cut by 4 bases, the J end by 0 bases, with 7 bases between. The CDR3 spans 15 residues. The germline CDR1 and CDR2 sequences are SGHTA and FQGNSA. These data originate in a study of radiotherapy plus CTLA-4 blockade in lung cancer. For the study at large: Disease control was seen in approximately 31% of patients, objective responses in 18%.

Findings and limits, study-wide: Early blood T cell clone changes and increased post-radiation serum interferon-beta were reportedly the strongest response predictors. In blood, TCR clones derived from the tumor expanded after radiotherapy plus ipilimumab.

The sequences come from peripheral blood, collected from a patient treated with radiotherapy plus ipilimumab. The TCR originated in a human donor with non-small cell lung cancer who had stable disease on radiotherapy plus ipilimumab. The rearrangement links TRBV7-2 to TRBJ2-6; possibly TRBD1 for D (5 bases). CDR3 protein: CASSYGASGANVLTF. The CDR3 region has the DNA TGTGCCAGCAGCTATGGGGCCTCTGGGGCCAACGTCCTGACTTTC.